The T cell receptor beta chain under discussion was sequenced for a study of PD-1 blockade in classical Hodgkin lymphoma. Study-wide context: On a schedule of every 2 weeks, patients received nivolumab 3 mg/kg intravenously. Findings of the study overall: There was a significant rise in CD4+ TCR diversity by C4D1, with no such rise for CD8+. Partial responders and progressors had significantly lower baseline TCR diversity. Nivolumab initiation under 1 year post-ASCT meant exclusion.

As to time point: cycle 4 day 1 (C4D1), after 5 to 7 weeks of nivolumab. All the patients suffered relapse after autologous stem cell transplantation, and brentuximab vedotin exposure differed. As concerns this clone: Its target is not known.

Assay used: immunoSEQ multiplex PCR; TCRdb lists only in-frame clones, some missing. The table records tens of thousands of clones, roughly nine tenths of them present only once. The source was peripheral blood mononuclear cells (PBMCs), collected before the fourth cycle of nivolumab. The origin of this receptor is a human donor with classical Hodgkin lymphoma.

The DNA for the CDR3 is TGTGCCAGCAGTCCCTTAGGTAGTACAGGGGGACAGCCCCAGCATTTT. Translating gives CASSPLGSTGGQPQHF. The V gene is TRBV27, the J gene TRBJ1-5; the match to TRBD1 covers 8 bases. The CDR3 spans 16 residues. The germline gives CDR1 MNHEY, CDR2 SMNVEV (reference sequence). The junction had 13 bases not matched to a gene; V was cut back by 5 bases and J by 7 bases.